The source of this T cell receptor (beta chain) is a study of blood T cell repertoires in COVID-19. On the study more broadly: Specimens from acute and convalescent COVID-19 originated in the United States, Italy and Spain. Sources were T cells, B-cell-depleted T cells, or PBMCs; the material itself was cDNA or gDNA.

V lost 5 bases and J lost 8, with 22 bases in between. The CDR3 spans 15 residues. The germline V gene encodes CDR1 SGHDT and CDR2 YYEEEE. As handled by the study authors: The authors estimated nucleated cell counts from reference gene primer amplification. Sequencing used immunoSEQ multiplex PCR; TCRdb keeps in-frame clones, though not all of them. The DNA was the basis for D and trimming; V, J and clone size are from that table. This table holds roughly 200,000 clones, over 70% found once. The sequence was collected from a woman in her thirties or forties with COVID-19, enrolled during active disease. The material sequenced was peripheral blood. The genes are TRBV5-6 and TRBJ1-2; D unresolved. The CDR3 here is CASSLGTRGVKGYTF. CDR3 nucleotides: TGTGCCAGCAGTCTTGGTACTCGCGGGGTGAAGGGCTACACCTTC.